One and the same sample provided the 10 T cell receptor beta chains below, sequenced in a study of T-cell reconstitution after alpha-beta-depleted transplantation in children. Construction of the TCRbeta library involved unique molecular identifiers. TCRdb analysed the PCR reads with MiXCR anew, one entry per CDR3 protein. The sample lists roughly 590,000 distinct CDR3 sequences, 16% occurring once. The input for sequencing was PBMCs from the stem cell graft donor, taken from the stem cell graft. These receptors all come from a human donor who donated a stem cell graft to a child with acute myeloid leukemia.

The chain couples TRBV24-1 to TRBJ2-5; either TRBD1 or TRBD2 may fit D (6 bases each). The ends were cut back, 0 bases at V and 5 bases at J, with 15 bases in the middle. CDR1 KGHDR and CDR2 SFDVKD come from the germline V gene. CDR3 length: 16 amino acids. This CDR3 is CATSDLNRGRSETQYF. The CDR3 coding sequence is TGTGCCACCAGTGATTTGAACCGGGGGCGATCTGAGACCCAGTACTTC.

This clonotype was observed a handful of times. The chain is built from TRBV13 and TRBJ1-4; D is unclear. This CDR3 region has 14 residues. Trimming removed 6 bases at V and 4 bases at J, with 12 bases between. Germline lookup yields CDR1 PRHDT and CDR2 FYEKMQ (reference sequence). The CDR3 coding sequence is TGTGCCAGCAGTTGGGCGGCCCTTAATGAAAAACTGTTTTTT. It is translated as CASSWAALNEKLFF.

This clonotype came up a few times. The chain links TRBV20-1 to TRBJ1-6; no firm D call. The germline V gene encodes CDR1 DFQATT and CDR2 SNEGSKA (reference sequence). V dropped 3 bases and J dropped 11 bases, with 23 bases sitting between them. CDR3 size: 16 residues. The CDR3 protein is CSARIVGSALGPPLHF. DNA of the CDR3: TGCAGTGCTAGGATTGTGGGATCCGCGCTAGGGCCACCCCTCCACTTT.

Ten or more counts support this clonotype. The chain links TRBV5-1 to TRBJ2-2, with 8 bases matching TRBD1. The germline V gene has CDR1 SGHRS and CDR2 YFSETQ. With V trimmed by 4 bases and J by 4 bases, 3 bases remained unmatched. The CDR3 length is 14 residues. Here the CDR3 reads CASSAGQATGELFF. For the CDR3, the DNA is TGCGCCAGCAGCGCGGGACAGGCCACCGGGGAGCTGTTTTTT.

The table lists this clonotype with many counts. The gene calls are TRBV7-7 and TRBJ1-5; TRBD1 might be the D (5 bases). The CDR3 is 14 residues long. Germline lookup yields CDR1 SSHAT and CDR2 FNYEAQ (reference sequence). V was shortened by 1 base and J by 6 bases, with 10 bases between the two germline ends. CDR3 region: CASSLGQGCQPQHF. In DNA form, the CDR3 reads TGTGCCAGCAGCTTAGGGCAGGGATGTCAGCCCCAGCATTTT.

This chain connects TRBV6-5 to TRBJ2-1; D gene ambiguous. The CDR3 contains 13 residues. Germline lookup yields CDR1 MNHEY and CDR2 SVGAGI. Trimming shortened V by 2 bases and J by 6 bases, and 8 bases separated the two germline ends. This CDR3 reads CASSYRGVNEQFF. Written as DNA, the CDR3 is TGTGCCAGCAGTTACCGAGGCGTCAATGAGCAGTTCTTC.

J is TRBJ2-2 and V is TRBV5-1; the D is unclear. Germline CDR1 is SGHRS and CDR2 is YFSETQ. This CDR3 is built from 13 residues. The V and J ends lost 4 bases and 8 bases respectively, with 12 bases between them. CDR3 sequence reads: CASSVDPRGELFF. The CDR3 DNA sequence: TGCGCCAGCAGCGTGGACCCGCGGGGGGAGCTGTTTTTT.

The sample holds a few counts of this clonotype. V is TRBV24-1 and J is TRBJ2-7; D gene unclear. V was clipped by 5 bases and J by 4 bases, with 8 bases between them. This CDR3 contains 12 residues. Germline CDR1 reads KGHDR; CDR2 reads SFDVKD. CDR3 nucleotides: TGTGCCACCAGTGCGTCGGGTTACGAGCAGTACTTC. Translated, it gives CATSASGYEQYF.

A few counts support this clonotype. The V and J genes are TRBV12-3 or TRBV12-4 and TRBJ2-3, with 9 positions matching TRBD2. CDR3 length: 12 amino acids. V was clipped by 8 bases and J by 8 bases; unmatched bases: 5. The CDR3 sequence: CASGGLATTQYF. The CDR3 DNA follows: TGTGCCAGCGGTGGACTAGCGACTACGCAGTATTTT.

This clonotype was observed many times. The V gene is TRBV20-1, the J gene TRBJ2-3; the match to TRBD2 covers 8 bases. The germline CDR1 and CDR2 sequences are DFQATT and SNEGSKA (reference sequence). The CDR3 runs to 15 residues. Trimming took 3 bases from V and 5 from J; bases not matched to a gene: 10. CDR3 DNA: TGCAGTGCTAGCGGGGGGGCTAGCGTCGGAGATACGCAGTATTTT. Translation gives CSASGGASVGDTQYF.